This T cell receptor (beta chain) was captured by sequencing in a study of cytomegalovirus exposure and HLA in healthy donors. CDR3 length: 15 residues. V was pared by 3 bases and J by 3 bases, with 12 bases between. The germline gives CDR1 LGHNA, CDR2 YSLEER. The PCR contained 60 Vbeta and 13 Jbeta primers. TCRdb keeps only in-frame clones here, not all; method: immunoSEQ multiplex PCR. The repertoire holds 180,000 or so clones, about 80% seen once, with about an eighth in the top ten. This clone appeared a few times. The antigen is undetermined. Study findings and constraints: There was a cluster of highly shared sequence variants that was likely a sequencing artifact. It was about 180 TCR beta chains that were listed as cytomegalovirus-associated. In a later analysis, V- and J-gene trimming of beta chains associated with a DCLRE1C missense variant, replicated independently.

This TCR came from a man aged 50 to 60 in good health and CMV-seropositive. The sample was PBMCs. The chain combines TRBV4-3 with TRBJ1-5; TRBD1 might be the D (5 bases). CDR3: CASSHYRTANQPQHF. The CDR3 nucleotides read TGCGCCAGCAGCCATTACAGGACGGCCAATCAGCCCCAGCATTTT.